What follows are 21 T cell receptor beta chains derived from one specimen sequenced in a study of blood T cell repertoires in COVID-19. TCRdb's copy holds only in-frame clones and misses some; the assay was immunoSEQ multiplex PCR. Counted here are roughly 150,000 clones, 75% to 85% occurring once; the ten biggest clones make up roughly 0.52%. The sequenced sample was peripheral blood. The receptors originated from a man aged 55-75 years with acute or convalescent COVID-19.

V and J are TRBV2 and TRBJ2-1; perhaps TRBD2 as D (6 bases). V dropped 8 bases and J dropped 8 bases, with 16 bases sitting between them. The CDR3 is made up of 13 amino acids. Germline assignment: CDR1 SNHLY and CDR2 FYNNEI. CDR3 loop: CASSGRPVDEQFF. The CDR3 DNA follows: TGTGCCAGCTCCGGGAGACCGGTGGATGAGCAGTTCTTC.

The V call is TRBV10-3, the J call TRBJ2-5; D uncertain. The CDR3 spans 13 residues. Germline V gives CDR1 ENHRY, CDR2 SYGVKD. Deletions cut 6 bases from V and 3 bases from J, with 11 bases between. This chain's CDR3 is CAIRTTEKETQYF. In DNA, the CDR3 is TGTGCCATCAGAACGACGGAGAAAGAGACCCAGTACTTC.

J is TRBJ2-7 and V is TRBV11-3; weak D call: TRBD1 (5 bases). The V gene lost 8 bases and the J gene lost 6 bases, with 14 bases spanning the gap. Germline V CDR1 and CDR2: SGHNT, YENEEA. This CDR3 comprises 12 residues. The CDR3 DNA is TGTGCCAGCGGGGCAGGGCTGGTCGAGCAGTACTTC. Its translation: CASGAGLVEQYF.

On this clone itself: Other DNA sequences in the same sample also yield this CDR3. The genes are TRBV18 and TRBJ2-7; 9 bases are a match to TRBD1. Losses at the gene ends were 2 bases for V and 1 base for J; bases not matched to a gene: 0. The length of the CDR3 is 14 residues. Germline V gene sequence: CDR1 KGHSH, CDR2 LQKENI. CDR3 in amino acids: CASSPGQGSYEQYF. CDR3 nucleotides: TGTGCCAGCTCACCAGGACAGGGGTCCTACGAGCAGTACTTC.

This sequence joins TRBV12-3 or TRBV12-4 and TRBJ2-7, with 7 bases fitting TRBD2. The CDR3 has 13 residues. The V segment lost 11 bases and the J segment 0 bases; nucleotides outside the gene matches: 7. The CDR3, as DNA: TGTGCCTCTGCGGGGGACCTCTCCTACGAGCAGTACTTC. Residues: CASAGDLSYEQYF.

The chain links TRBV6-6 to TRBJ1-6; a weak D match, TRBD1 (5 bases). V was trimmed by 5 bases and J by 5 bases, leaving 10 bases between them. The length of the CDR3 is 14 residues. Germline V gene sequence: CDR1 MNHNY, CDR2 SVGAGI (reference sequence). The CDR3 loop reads CASSPRADNSPLHF. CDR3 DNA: TGTGCCAGCAGTCCCAGGGCCGATAATTCACCCCTCCACTTT.

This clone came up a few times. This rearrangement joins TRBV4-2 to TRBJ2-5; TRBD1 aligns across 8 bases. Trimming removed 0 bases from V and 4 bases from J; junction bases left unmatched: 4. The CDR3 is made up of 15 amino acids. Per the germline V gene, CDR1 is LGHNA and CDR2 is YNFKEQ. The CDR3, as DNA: TGTGCCAGCAGCCAAGAGGACAGGGCGGGAGAGACCCAGTACTTC. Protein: CASSQEDRAGETQYF.

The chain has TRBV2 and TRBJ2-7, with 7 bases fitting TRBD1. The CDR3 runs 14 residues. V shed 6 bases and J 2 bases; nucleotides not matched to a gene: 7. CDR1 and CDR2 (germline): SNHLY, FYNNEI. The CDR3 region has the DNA TGTGCCAGCAGAGAAAGGACAGGCCCCTACGAGCAGTACTTC. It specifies CASRERTGPYEQYF.

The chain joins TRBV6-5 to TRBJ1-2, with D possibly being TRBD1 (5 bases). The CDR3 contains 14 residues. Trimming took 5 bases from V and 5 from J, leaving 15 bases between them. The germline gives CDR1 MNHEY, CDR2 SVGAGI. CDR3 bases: TGTGCCAGCAGTAAGGGGTGGTCTGGATATGGCTACACCTTC. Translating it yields CASSKGWSGYGYTF.

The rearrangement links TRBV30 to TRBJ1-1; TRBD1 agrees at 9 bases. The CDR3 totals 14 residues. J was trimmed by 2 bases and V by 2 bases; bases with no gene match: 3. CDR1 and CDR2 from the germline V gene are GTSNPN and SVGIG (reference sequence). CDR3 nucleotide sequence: TGTGCCTGGAGTAAGACAGGGGGAAACACTGAAGCTTTCTTT. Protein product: CAWSKTGGNTEAFF.

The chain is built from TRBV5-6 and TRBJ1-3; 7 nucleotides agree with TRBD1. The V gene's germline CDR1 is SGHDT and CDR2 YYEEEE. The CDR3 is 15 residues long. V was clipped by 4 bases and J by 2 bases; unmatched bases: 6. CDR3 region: CASSADRVPGNTIYF. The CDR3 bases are TGTGCCAGCAGCGCCGACAGGGTACCTGGAAACACCATATATTTT.

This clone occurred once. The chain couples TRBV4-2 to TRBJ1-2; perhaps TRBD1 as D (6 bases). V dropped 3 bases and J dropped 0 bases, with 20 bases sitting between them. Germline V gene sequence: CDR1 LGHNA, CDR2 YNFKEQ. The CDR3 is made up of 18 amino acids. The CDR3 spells CASSQDLPGGLTNYGYTF. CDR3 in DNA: TGTGCCAGCAGCCAGGACCTCCCGGGGGGGCTTACTAACTATGGCTACACCTTC.

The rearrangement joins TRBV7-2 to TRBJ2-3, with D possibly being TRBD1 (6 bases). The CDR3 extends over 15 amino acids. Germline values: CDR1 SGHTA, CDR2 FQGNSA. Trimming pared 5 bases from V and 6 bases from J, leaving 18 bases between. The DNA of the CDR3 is TGTGCCAGCAGCGGGGGCCTAGTCCTAACCGATACGCAGTATTTT. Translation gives CASSGGLVLTDTQYF.

This CDR3 is CASSPRRLARFTDTQYF. DNA for the CDR3: TGTGCCAGCAGCCCTCGGAGACTAGCCCGATTCACAGATACGCAGTATTTT. The V and J genes are TRBV3-1 (or the pseudogene TRBV3-2) and TRBJ2-3; 7 nucleotides line up with TRBD2. CDR1 and CDR2 (germline): LGHDT, YNNKEL (reference sequence). The V segment lost 4 bases and the J segment 2 bases; nucleotides outside the gene matches: 12. This CDR3 is 17 amino acids long.

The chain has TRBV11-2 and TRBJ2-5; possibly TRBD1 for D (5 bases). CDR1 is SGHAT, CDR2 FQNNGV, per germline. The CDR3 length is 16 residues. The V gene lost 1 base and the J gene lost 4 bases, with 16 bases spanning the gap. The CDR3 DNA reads TGTGCCAGCAGCTTAGGGCCGGGCCTAAGGGGAGAGACCCAGTACTTC. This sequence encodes CASSLGPGLRGETQYF.

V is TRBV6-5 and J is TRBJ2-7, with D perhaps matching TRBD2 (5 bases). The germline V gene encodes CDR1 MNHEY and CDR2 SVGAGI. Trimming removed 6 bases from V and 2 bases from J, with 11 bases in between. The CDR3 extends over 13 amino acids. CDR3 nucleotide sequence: TGTGCCAGCAGCCAGACCGGGACCTACGAGCAGTACTTC. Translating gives CASSQTGTYEQYF.

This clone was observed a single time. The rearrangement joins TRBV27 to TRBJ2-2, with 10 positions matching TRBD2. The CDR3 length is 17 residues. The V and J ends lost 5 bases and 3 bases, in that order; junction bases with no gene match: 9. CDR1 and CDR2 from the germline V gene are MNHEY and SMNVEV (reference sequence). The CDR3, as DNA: TGTGCCAGCAGTCCCAGAGCGGGAGGGCGACACACCGGGGAGCTGTTTTTT. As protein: CASSPRAGGRHTGELFF.

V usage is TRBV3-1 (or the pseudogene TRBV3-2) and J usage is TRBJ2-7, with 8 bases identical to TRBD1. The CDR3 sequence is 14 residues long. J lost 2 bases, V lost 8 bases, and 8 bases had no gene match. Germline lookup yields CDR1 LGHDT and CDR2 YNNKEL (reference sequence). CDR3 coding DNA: TGTGCCAGCTCGCGACAGGGGTCTGCCTACGAGCAGTACTTC. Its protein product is CASSRQGSAYEQYF.

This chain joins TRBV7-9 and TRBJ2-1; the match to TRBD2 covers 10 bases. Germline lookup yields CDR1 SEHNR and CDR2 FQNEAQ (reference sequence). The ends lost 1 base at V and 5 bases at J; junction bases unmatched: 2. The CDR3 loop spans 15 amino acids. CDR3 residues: CASSLVLAGNNEQFF. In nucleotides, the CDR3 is TGTGCCAGCAGCTTAGTACTAGCGGGAAACAATGAGCAGTTCTTC.

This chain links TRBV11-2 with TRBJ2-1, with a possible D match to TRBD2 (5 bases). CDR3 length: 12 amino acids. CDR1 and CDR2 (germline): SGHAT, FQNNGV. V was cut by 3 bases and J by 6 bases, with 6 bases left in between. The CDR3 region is CASSFTSNEQFF. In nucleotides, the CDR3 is TGTGCCAGCAGCTTTACTAGCAATGAGCAGTTCTTC.

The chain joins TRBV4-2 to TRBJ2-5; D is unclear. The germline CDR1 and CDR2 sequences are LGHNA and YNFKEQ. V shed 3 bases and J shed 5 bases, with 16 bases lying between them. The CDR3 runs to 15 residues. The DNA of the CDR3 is TGTGCCAGCAGCCACCCCCGAGGCCCGCAGGAGACCCAGTACTTC. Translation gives CASSHPRGPQETQYF.